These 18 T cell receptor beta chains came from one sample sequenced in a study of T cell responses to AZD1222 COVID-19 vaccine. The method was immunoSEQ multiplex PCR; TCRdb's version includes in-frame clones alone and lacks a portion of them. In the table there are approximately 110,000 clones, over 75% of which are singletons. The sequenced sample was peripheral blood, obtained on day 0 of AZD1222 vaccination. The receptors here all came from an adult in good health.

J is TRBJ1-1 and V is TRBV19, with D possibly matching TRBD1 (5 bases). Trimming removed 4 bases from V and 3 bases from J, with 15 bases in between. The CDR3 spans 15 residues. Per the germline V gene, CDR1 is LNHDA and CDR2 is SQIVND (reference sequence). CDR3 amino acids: CASSSLFEGDTEAFF. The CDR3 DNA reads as TGTGCCAGTAGTAGCCTGTTCGAAGGGGACACTGAAGCTTTCTTT.

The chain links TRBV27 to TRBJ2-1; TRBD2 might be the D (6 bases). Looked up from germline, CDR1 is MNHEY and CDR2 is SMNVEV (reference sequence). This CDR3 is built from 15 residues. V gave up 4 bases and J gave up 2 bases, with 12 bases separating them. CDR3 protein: CASSSSVVPYNEQFF. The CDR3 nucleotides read TGTGCCAGCAGTTCTAGCGTAGTCCCCTACAATGAGCAGTTCTTC.

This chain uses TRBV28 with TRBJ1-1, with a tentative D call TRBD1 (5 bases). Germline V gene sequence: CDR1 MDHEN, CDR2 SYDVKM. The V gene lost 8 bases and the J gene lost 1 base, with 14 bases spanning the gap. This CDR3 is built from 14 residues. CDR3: CASGRGGGNTEAFF. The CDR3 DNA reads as TGTGCCAGCGGCCGGGGGGGAGGGAACACTGAAGCTTTCTTT.

CDR3 DNA sequence: TGTGCCAGCAGCACTTCTGGGGCCAACGTCCTGACTTTC. Translated, it gives CASSTSGANVLTF. The V and J genes are TRBV5-4 and TRBJ2-6; D ambiguous. The CDR3 spans 13 residues. Germline assignment: CDR1 SGHNT and CDR2 YYREEE (reference sequence). Trimming cost V 4 bases and J 1 base, with 3 bases left between them. Full variable domain (outside the CDR3, taken from reference TRBV5-4 and TRBJ2-6): ETGVTQSPTHLIKTRGQQVTLRCSSQSGHNTVSWYQQALGQGPQFIFQYYREEENGRGNFPPRFSGLQFPNYSSELNVNALELDDSALYLCASSTSGANVLTFGAGSRLTVL.

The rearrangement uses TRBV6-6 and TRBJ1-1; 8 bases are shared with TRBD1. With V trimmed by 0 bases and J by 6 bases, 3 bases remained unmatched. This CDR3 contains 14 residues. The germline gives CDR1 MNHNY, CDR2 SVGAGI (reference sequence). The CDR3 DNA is TGTGCCAGCAGTTACTCAGGACAGGGCCCTGAAGCTTTCTTT. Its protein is CASSYSGQGPEAFF.

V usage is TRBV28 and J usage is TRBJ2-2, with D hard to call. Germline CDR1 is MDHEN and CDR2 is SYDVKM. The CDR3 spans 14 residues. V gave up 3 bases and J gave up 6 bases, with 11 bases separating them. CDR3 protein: CASSLGQRAGELFF. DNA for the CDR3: TGTGCCAGCAGTTTGGGTCAGAGAGCCGGGGAGCTGTTTTTT.

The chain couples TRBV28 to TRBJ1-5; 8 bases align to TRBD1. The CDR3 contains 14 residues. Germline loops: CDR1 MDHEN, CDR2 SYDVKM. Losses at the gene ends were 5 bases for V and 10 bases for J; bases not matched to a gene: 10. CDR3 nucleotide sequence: TGTGCCAGCAGTCGTGGGACAGGCCATGACCCCCAGCATTTT. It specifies CASSRGTGHDPQHF.

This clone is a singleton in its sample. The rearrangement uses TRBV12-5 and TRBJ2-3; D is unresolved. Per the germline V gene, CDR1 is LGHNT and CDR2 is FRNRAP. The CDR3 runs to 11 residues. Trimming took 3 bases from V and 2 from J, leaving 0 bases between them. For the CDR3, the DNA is TGTGCTAGTGGTTTCACAGATACGCAGTATTTT. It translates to CASGFTDTQYF.

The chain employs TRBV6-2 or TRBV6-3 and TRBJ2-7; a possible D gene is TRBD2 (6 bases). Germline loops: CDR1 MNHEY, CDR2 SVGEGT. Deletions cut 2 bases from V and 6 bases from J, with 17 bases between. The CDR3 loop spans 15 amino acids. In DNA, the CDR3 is TGTGCCAGCAGTTACCCGAGGCGGGGCCCCGGCGAGCAGTACTTC. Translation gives CASSYPRRGPGEQYF.

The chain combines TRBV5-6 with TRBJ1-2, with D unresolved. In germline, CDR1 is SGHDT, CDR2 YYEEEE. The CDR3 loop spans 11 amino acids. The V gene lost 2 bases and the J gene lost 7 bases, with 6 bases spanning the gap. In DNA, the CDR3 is TGTGCCAGCAGCTTCCGCCTTGGCTACACCTTC. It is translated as CASSFRLGYTF.

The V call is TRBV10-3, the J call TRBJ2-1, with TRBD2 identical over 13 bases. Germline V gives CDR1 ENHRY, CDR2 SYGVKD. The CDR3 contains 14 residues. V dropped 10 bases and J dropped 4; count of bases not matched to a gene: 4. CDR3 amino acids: CATGTSGVYNEQFF. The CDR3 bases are TGTGCCACGGGGACTAGCGGGGTTTACAATGAGCAGTTCTTC.

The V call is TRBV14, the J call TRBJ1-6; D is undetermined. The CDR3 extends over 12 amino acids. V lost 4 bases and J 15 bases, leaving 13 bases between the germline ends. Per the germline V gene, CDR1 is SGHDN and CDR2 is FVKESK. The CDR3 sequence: CASSPGSKVLHF. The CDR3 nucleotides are TGTGCCAGCAGCCCCGGGAGTAAGGTCCTCCACTTT.

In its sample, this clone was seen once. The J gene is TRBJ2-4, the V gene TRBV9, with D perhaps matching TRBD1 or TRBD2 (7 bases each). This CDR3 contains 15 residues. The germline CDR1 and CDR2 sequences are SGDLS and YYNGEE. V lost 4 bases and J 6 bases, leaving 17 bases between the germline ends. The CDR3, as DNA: TGTGCCAGCAGCCCTCCGACAGGGAGGGGAAACATTCAGTACTTC. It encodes CASSPPTGRGNIQYF.

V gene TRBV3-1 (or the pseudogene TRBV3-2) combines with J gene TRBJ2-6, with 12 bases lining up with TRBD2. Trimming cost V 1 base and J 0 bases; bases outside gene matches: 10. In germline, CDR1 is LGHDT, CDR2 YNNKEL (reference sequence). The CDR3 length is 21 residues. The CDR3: CASSQVQGLAGPNSGANVLTF. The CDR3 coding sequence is TGTGCCAGCAGCCAAGTTCAAGGACTAGCGGGGCCTAACTCTGGGGCCAACGTCCTGACTTTC.

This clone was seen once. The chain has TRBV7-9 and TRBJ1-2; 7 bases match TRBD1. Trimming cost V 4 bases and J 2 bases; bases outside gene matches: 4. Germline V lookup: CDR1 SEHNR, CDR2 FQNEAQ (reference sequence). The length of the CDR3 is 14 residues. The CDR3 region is CASSSVTGNYGYTF. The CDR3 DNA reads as TGTGCCAGCAGCTCCGTGACAGGGAACTATGGCTACACCTTC. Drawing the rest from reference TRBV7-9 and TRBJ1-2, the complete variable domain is DTGVSQNPRHKITKRGQNVTFRCDPISEHNRLYWYRQTLGQGPEFLTYFQNEAQLEKSRLLSDRFSAERPKGSFSTLEIQRTEQGDSAMYLCASSSVTGNYGYTFGSGTRLTVV.

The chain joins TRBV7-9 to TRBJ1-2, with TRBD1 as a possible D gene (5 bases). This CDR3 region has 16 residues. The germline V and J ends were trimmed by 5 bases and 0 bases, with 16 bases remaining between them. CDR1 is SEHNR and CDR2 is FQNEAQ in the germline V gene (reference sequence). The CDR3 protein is CASSSGTADSNYGYTF. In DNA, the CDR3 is TGTGCCAGCAGCAGTGGGACCGCGGATTCTAACTATGGCTACACCTTC.

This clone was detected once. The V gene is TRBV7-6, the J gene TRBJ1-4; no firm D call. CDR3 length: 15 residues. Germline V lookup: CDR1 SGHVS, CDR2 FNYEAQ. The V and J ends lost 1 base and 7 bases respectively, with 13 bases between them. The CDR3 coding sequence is TGTGCCAGCAGCTTAGGGCCTCCTGTTCGTGAAAAACTGTTTTTT. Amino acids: CASSLGPPVREKLFF. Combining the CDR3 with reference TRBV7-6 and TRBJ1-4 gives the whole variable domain GAGVSQSPRYKVTKRGQDVALRCDPISGHVSLYWYRQALGQGPEFLTYFNYEAQQDKSGLPNDRFSAERPEGSISTLTIQRTEQRDSAMYRCASSLGPPVREKLFFGSGTQLSVL.

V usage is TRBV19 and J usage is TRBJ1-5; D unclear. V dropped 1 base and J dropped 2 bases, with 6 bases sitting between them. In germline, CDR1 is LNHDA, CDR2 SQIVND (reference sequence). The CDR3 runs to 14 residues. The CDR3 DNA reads TGTGCCAGTAGTATAGTGTGGGGCAATCAGCCCCAGCATTTT. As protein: CASSIVWGNQPQHF. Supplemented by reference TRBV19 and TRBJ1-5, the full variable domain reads DGGITQSPKYLFRKEGQNVTLSCEQNLNHDAMYWYRQDPGQGLRLIYYSQIVNDFQKGDIAEGYSVSREKKESFPLTVTSAQKNPTAFYLCASSIVWGNQPQHFGDGTRLSIL.